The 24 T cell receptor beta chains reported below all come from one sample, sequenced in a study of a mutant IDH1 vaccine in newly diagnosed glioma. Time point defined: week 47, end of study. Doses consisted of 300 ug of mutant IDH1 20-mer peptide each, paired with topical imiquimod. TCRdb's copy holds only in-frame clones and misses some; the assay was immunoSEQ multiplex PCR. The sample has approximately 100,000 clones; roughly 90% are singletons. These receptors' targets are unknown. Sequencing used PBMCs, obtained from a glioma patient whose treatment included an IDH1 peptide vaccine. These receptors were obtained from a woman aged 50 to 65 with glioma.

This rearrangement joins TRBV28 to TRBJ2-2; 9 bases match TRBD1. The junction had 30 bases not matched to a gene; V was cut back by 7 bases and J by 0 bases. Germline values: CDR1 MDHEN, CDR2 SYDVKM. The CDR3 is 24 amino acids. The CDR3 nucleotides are TGTGCCAGCAATGGGCTCTGGGAACCTAGCGTCCCGGGACAGGGAGACGCGAACACCGGGGAGCTGTTTTTT. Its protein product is CASNGLWEPSVPGQGDANTGELFF. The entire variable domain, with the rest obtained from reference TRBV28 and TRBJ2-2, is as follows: DVKVTQSSRYLVKRTGEKVFLECVQDMDHENMFWYRQDPGLGLRLIYFSYDVKMKEKGDIPEGYSVSREKKERFSLILESASTNQTSMYLCASNGLWEPSVPGQGDANTGELFFGEGSRLTVL.

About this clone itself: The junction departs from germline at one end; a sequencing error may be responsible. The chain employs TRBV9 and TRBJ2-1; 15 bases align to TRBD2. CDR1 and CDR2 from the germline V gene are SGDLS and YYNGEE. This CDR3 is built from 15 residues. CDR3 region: CASSPWTSGRAERFF. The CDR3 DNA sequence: TGTGCCAGCAGCCCTTGGACTAGCGGGAGGGCCGAGCGGTTCTTC.

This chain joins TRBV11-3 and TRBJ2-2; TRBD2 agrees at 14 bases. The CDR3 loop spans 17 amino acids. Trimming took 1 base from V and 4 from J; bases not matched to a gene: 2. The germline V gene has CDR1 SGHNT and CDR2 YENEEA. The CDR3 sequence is CASSLGGTSGSTGELFF. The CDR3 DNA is TGTGCCAGCAGCTTAGGGGGGACTAGCGGGAGCACCGGGGAGCTGTTTTTT.

The CDR3 DNA reads as TGTGCCAGTAGTATAAGGGACCTGAGGCAGCCCCAGCATTTT. This gives the protein CASSIRDLRQPQHF. The rearrangement joins TRBV19 to TRBJ1-5, with D possibly being TRBD1 (5 bases). Between the trimmed V and J ends, which lost 2 bases and 7 bases, there was a span of 12 bases. CDR1 is LNHDA and CDR2 is SQIVND in the germline V gene (reference sequence). This CDR3 has 14 residues.

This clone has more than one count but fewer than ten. The CDR3 DNA follows: TGTGCCAGCAGTTACTCGGTGATATCTGGAAACACCATATATTTT. This gives the protein CASSYSVISGNTIYF. The V call is TRBV6-5, the J call TRBJ1-3, with no clear D. The CDR3 loop spans 15 amino acids. V was shortened by 0 bases and J by 1 base, with 7 bases between the two germline ends. The V gene's germline CDR1 is MNHEY and CDR2 SVGAGI.

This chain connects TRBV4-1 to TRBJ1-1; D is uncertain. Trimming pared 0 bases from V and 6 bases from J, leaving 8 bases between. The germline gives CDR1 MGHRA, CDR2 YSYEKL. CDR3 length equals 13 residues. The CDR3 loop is CASSQEEYAEAFF. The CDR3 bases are TGCGCCAGCAGCCAAGAGGAGTACGCTGAAGCTTTCTTT.

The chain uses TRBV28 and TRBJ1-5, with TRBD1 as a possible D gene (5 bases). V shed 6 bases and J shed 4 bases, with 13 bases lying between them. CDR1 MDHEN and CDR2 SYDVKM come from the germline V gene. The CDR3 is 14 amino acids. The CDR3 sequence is CASRPWGGNQPQHF. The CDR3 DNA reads TGTGCCAGCAGACCCTGGGGGGGTAATCAGCCCCAGCATTTT.

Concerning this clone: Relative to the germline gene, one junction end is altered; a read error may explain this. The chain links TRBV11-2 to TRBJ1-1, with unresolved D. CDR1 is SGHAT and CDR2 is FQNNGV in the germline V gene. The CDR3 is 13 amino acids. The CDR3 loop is CASNLGLGTEAFF. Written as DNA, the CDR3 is TGTGCCAGCAACTTAGGGCTCGGAACTGAAGCTTTCTTT.

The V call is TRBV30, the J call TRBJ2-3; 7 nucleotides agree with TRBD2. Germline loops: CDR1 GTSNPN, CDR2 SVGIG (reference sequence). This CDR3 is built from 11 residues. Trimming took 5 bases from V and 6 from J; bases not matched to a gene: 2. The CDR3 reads CAWGEGDTQYF. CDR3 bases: TGTGCCTGGGGGGAGGGGGATACGCAGTATTTT.

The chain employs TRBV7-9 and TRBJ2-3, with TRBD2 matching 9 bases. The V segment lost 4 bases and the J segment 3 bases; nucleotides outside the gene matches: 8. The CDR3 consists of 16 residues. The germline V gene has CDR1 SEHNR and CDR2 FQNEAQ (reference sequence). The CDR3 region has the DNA TGTGCCAGCAGCTCCCCCCTAGCGGGAAGGACAGATACGCAGTATTTT. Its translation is CASSSPLAGRTDTQYF.

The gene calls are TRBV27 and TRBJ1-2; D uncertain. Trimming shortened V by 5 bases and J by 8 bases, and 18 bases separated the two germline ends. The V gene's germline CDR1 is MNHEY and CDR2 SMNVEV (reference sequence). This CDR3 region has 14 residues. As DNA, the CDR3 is TGTGCCAGCAGTCCATCCTCCCCCATACGGGGCTACACCTTC. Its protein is CASSPSSPIRGYTF.

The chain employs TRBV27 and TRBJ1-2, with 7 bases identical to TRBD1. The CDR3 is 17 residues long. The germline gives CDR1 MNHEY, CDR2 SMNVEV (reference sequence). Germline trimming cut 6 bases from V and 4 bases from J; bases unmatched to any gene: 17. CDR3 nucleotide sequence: TGTGCCAGCAGCCCCCGGGACAGCGAGCTCACTTCCTATGGCTACACCTTC. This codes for CASSPRDSELTSYGYTF.

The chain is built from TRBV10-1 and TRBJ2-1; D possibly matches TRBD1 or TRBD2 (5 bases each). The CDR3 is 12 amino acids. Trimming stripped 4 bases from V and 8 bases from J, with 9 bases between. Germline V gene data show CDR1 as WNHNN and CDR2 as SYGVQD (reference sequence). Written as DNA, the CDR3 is TGCGCCAGCAGTGCCGGGACGGATGAGCAGTTCTTC. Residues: CASSAGTDEQFF.

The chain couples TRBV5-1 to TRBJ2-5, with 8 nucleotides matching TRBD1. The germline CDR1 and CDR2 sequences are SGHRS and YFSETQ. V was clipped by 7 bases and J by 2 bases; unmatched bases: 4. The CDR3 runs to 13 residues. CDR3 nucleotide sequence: TGCGCCAGCCGGGACAGGAAACAAGAGACCCAGTACTTC. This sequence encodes CASRDRKQETQYF.

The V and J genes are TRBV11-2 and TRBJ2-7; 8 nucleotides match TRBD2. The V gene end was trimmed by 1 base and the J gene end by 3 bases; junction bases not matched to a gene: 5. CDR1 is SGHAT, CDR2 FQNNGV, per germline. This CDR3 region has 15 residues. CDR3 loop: CASSLGSGMVYEQYF. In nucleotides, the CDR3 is TGTGCCAGCAGCTTAGGTAGCGGGATGGTCTACGAGCAGTACTTC.

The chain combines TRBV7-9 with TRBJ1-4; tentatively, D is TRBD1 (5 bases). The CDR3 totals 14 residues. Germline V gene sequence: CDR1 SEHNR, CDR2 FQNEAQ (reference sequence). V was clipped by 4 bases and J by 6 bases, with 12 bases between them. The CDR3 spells CASSYRDWDEKLFF. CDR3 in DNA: TGTGCCAGCAGCTACCGGGACTGGGATGAAAAACTGTTTTTT.

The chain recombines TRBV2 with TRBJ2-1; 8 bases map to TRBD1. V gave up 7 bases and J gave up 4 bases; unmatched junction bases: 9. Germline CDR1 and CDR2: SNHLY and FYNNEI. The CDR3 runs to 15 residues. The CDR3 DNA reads TGTGCCAGCACTGTGGGACAGGCACTATACAATGAGCAGTTCTTC. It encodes CASTVGQALYNEQFF.

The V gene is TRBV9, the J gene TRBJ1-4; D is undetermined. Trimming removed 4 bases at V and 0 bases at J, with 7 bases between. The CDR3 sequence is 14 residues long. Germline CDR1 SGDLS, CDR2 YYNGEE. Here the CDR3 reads CASSPVATNEKLFF. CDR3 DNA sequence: TGTGCCAGCAGCCCCGTTGCAACTAATGAAAAACTGTTTTTT.

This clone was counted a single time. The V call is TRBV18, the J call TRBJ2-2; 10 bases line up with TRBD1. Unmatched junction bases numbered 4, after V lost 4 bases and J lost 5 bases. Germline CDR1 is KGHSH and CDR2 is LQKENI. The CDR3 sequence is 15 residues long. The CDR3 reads CASSHRQGATGELFF. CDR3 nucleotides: TGTGCCAGCTCACACCGACAGGGGGCAACCGGGGAGCTGTTTTTT.

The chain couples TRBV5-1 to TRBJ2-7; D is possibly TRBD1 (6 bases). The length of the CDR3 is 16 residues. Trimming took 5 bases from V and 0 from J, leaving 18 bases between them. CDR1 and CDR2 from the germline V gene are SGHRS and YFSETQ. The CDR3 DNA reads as TGCGCCAGCAGAAGAGGAAGGGACAAGAGCTCCTACGAGCAGTACTTC. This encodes CASRRGRDKSSYEQYF.

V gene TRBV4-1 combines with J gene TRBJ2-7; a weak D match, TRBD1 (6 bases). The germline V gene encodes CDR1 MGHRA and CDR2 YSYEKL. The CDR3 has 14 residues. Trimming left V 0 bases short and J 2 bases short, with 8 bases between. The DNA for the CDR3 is TGCGCCAGCAGCCAAGAGAACAGGGCCTACGAGCAGTACTTC. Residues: CASSQENRAYEQYF.

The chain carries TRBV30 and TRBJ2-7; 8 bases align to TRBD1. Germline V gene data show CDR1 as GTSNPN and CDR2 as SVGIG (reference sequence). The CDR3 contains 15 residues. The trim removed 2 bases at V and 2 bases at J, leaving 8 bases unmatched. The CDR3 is CAWSPSTGVTYEQYF. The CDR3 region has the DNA TGTGCCTGGAGTCCCTCGACAGGGGTAACCTACGAGCAGTACTTC.

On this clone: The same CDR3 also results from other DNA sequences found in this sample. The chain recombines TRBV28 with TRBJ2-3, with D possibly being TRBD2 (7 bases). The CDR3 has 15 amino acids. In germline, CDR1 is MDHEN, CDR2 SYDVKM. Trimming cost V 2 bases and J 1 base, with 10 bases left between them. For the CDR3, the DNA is TGTGCCAGCAGTTTAGGGGGGGCTGGCACAGATACGCAGTATTTT. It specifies CASSLGGAGTDTQYF.

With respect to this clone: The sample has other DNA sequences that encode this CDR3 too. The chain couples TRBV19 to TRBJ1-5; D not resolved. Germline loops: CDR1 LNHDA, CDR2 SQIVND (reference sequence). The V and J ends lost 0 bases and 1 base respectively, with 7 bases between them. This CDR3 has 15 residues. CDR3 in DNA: TGTGCCAGTAGTATAGATCTAGACAGCAATCAGCCCCAGCATTTT. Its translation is CASSIDLDSNQPQHF.